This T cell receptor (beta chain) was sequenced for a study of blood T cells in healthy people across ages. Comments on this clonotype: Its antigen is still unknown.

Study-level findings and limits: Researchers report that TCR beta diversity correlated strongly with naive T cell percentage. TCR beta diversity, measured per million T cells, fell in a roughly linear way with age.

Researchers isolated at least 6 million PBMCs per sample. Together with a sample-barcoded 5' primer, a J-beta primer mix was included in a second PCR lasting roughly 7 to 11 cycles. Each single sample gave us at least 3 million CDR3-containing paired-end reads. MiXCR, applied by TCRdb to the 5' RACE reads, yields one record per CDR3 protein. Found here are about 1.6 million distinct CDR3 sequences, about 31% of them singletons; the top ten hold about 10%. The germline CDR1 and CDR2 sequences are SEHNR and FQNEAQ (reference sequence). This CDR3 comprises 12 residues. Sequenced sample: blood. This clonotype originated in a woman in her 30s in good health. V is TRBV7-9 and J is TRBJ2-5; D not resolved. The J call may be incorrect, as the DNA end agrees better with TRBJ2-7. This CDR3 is CASSPILGEQYF. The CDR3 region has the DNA TGTGCCAGCAGCCCAATCTTGGGCGAGCAGTACTTC.